Shown below are 29 T cell receptor beta chains from a single sample sequenced in a study of cytomegalovirus exposure and HLA in healthy donors. 60 Vbeta and 13 Jbeta primers were used in PCR. The repertoire was sequenced with immunoSEQ multiplex PCR; TCRdb's copy has only in-frame clones and lacks some. Of 100,000 to 150,000 clones listed, around 75% are singletons. The sequencing input was PBMCs. All receptors come from a man aged 60 to 69 in good health and CMV-seropositive.

This clone was counted once. This chain joins TRBV19 and TRBJ1-5, with a tentative D call TRBD1 (6 bases). The CDR3 has 15 amino acids. Germline V gene lookup returns CDR1 LNHDA and CDR2 SQIVND (reference sequence). Deletions cut 6 bases from V and 2 bases from J, with 14 bases between. Here the CDR3 reads CASRKQGDGNQPQHF. The CDR3 DNA reads as TGTGCCAGTAGGAAACAGGGCGATGGCAATCAGCCCCAGCATTTT.

The rearrangement uses TRBV6-1 and TRBJ2-5; 7 positions match TRBD1. V lost 6 bases, J lost 5 bases, and 12 bases stayed unmatched. Germline values: CDR1 MNHNS, CDR2 SASEGT. This CDR3 comprises 15 residues. CDR3 nucleotide sequence: TGTGCCAGCAGCCAGAAGGGTAGGGGGCAGGAGACCCAGTACTTC. Protein sequence: CASSQKGRGQETQYF.

The chain is built from TRBV2 and TRBJ2-7; D might be TRBD1 (6 bases). CDR1 and CDR2 (germline): SNHLY, FYNNEI. V was trimmed by 6 bases and J by 12 bases, leaving 24 bases between them. The CDR3 runs 14 residues. The CDR3 bases are TGTGCCAGCAGCGCCGGGACAACCCCTGGGTCGTGGTACTTC. Its protein is CASSAGTTPGSWYF.

The rearrangement links TRBV9 to TRBJ2-6; D may be TRBD1 (6 bases). CDR3 length equals 15 residues. V was cut by 2 bases and J by 4 bases, with 10 bases left in between. CDR1 and CDR2 from the germline V gene are SGDLS and YYNGEE. As DNA, the CDR3 is TGTGCCAGCAGCGTTACAGGGCCAGGGGCCAACGTCCTGACTTTC. Translated, it gives CASSVTGPGANVLTF.

This clone was found a few times. The V call is TRBV5-4, the J call TRBJ1-6; 9 positions match TRBD1. Germline values: CDR1 SGHNT, CDR2 YYREEE (reference sequence). The CDR3 has 15 residues. The J segment lost 7 bases and the V segment lost 2 bases, leaving 4 bases of the junction unmatched. The CDR3 here is CASSLATGGNSPLHF. CDR3 bases: TGTGCCAGCAGCTTAGCGACAGGGGGGAATTCACCCCTCCACTTT.

The genes are TRBV9 and TRBJ2-1; D is perhaps TRBD1 (6 bases). The CDR3 is 15 amino acids. Germline V lookup: CDR1 SGDLS, CDR2 YYNGEE. V dropped 7 bases and J dropped 0 bases, with 14 bases sitting between them. CDR3 in DNA: TGTGCCAGCGTAGGACAGCCAAGCTCCTACAATGAGCAGTTCTTC. Amino acid sequence: CASVGQPSSYNEQFF.

The genes are TRBV30 and TRBJ2-2; 7 bases are shared with TRBD1. Germline V CDR1 and CDR2: GTSNPN, SVGIG (reference sequence). The CDR3 spans 15 residues. J lost 3 bases, V lost 4 bases, and 8 bases had no gene match. The CDR3 spells CAWTLQGQHTGELFF. For the CDR3, the DNA is TGTGCCTGGACGTTACAGGGACAGCACACCGGGGAGCTGTTTTTT.

The CDR3 DNA reads as TGTGCCAGCAGCGAACAGGGTTCCCGTGACACAGATACGCAGTATTTT. It codes for CASSEQGSRDTDTQYF. The rearrangement joins TRBV5-7 to TRBJ2-3, with TRBD1 as a possible D gene (6 bases). TRBV5-7 is classed as an ORF, of uncertain function. V dropped 4 bases and J dropped 2 bases, with 17 bases sitting between them. The CDR3 totals 16 residues.

This sequence joins TRBV7-2 and TRBJ2-4, with 8 positions matching TRBD2. The CDR3 runs 16 residues. V dropped 3 bases and J dropped 3; count of bases not matched to a gene: 7. CDR1 is SGHTA and CDR2 is FQGNSA in the germline V gene. CDR3 sequence: CASSFASGYDKNIQYF. The CDR3 DNA reads as TGTGCCAGCAGCTTCGCTAGCGGGTACGACAAAAACATTCAGTACTTC. Complete variable domain (other parts from reference TRBV7-2 and TRBJ2-4): GAGVSQSPSNKVTEKGKDVELRCDPISGHTALYWYRQSLGQGLEFLIYFQGNSAPDKSGLPSDRFSAERTGGSVSTLTIQRTQQEDSAVYLCASSFASGYDKNIQYFGAGTRLSVL.

This chain links TRBV9 with TRBJ2-5, with a tentative D call TRBD2 (6 bases). CDR3 length: 15 amino acids. Germline CDR1 and CDR2: SGDLS and YYNGEE. Trimming cost V 0 bases and J 5 bases, with 14 bases left between them. CDR3 nucleotide sequence: TGTGCCAGCAGCGTAGGGCGGGGAACGTGGGAGACCCAGTACTTC. Translation gives CASSVGRGTWETQYF.

V is TRBV29-1 and J is TRBJ1-2; TRBD1 matches 7 bases. CDR3 length: 12 amino acids. Germline CDR1 is SQVTM and CDR2 is ANQGSEA. V trimming: 7 bases; J trimming: 5 bases; junction bases outside the gene matches: 7. CDR3 protein: CSAPDRLYGYTF. CDR3 sequence (DNA): TGCAGCGCCCCGGACAGGCTTTATGGCTACACCTTC.

The chain employs TRBV4-1 and TRBJ2-2; D call uncertain. This CDR3 is 14 amino acids long. V lost 3 bases to trimming and J lost 1 base, with 6 bases between them. Germline V gene data show CDR1 as MGHRA and CDR2 as YSYEKL. The CDR3 DNA reads TGCGCCAGCAGCCATAGTATGAACACCGGGGAGCTGTTTTTT. Its protein product is CASSHSMNTGELFF.

The V gene is TRBV2, the J gene TRBJ2-5; tentatively, D is TRBD2 (5 bases). V lost 4 bases to trimming and J lost 5 bases, with 8 bases between them. The CDR3 length is 12 residues. Germline-derived CDR1 and CDR2 are SNHLY and FYNNEI. Here the CDR3 DNA reads TGTGCCAGCAGTGTCCGAGGGGAGACCCAGTACTTC. Translation: CASSVRGETQYF.

This clone was counted a few times. The chain uses TRBV4-1 and TRBJ2-7; D tentatively fits TRBD1 or TRBD2 (5 bases each). The CDR3 is made up of 15 amino acids. Trimming removed 6 bases from V and 3 bases from J, with 18 bases in between. The germline gives CDR1 MGHRA, CDR2 YSYEKL. As DNA, the CDR3 is TGCGCCAGCAGTCAACAGGCCGGGATGAACTACGAGCAGTACTTC. The encoded protein is CASSQQAGMNYEQYF.

The chain has TRBV4-2 and TRBJ2-5, with TRBD2 identical over 11 bases. This CDR3 has 16 residues. J was trimmed by 5 bases and V by 2 bases; bases with no gene match: 7. The germline gives CDR1 LGHNA, CDR2 YNFKEQ. CDR3 DNA: TGTGCCAGCAGCCAAATCACTAGCGGGGGAGGGGAGACCCAGTACTTC. This translates into CASSQITSGGGETQYF.

The V call is TRBV6-5, the J call TRBJ2-7, with D perhaps TRBD2 (5 bases). The germline V gene has CDR1 MNHEY and CDR2 SVGAGI. This CDR3 contains 14 residues. With 6 bases removed from V and 0 bases from J, the gap between germline ends came to 12 bases. DNA of the CDR3: TGTGCCAGCAGGCGAGGGAACCCCTCCTACGAGCAGTACTTC. It yields the protein CASRRGNPSYEQYF.

In its sample, this clone was seen a few times. The V gene is TRBV5-6, the J gene TRBJ2-7; no clear D gene. This CDR3 spans 11 amino acids. Per germline, CDR1 SGHDT and CDR2 YYEEEE. V was clipped by 2 bases and J by 6 bases, with 6 bases between them. The CDR3 nucleotides read TGTGCCAGCAGCTTTTCCCTCGAGCAGTACTTC. Translation: CASSFSLEQYF.

The rearrangement links TRBV4-1 to TRBJ2-5, with D unclear. Germline CDR1 reads MGHRA; CDR2 reads YSYEKL. CDR3 size: 12 residues. V lost 0 bases and J lost 5, with 4 bases in between. The chain's CDR3 is CASSQDRETQYF. The CDR3 coding sequence is TGCGCCAGCAGCCAAGACAGGGAGACCCAGTACTTC.

The chain recombines TRBV15 with TRBJ2-5; possible D gene TRBD2, 5 bases. The CDR3 loop spans 14 amino acids. The V gene lost 0 bases and the J gene lost 5 bases, with 10 bases spanning the gap. Germline V lookup: CDR1 LNHNV, CDR2 YYDKDF (reference sequence). The CDR3 loop reads CATSRDNGEETQYF. Here the CDR3 DNA reads TGTGCCACCAGCAGAGACAACGGGGAGGAGACCCAGTACTTC.

This sequence joins TRBV5-1 and TRBJ1-2; D gene ambiguous. Germline V CDR1 and CDR2: SGHRS, YFSETQ. The CDR3 has 15 residues. V was cut by 0 bases and J by 4 bases, with 13 bases left in between. The CDR3 region has the DNA TGCGCCAGCAGCTTGGTAGGTGGGCAGAGCTATGGCTACACCTTC. Translating gives CASSLVGGQSYGYTF.

The rearrangement uses TRBV9 and TRBJ1-2; unclear D gene. Between the trimmed V and J ends, which lost 0 bases and 4 bases, there was a span of 19 bases. Germline CDR1 is SGDLS and CDR2 is YYNGEE. The CDR3 has 17 residues. The CDR3: CASSVGLRTSASYGYTF. DNA of the CDR3: TGTGCCAGCAGCGTAGGGCTCCGGACTTCTGCGAGCTATGGCTACACCTTC.

V usage is TRBV7-9 and J usage is TRBJ2-5; tentatively, D is TRBD1 (7 bases). From germline, CDR1 is SEHNR and CDR2 FQNEAQ (reference sequence). V lost 1 base and J 5 bases, leaving 17 bases between the germline ends. The CDR3 contains 16 residues. The CDR3 loop reads CASSLGAGGQRETQYF. Here the CDR3 DNA reads TGTGCCAGCAGCTTAGGTGCAGGGGGGCAGCGGGAGACCCAGTACTTC.

This chain uses TRBV6-1 with TRBJ1-4, with D possibly TRBD1 on 5 matching bases. V gave up 6 bases and J gave up 0 bases, with 11 bases separating them. CDR1 is MNHNS, CDR2 SASEGT, per germline. This CDR3 is built from 15 residues. The CDR3 is CASRQGSATNEKLFF. The CDR3 DNA reads as TGTGCCAGCAGGCAGGGAAGTGCAACTAATGAAAAACTGTTTTTT.

This clone turned up a few times. V and J are TRBV5-1 and TRBJ2-7, with D possibly being TRBD2 (6 bases). CDR1 and CDR2 from the germline V gene are SGHRS and YFSETQ. The CDR3 spans 11 residues. V lost 7 bases and J lost 6, with 11 bases in between. The CDR3 nucleotides read TGCGCCAGCGGAGGAGGGAGCGAGCAGTACTTC. Encoded protein: CASGGGSEQYF.

The gene calls are TRBV6-1 and TRBJ1-5; a possible D gene is TRBD1 (6 bases). Germline V gene sequence: CDR1 MNHNS, CDR2 SASEGT. V lost 3 bases and J 5 bases, leaving 14 bases between the germline ends. The CDR3 consists of 15 residues. Written as DNA, the CDR3 is TGTGCCAGCAGTGACAGGGGCGGTTGGGATCAGCCCCAGCATTTT. Its translation is CASSDRGGWDQPQHF.

The CDR3 loop reads CASSQDPGREVDSPLHF. The CDR3 DNA follows: TGTGCCAGCAGCCAGGATCCGGGACGGGAGGTGGATTCACCCCTCCACTTT. The J gene is TRBJ1-6, the V gene TRBV4-2; D perhaps matches TRBD1 (5 bases). CDR1 and CDR2 from the germline V gene are LGHNA and YNFKEQ. The CDR3 extends over 17 amino acids. Trimming left V 3 bases short and J 8 bases short, with 20 bases between.

The genes are TRBV7-8 and TRBJ2-7, with 8 positions matching TRBD1. Unmatched junction bases numbered 12, after V lost 0 bases and J lost 2 bases. This CDR3 is 18 amino acids long. Germline V gene data show CDR1 as SGHVS and CDR2 as FQNEAQ. The DNA of the CDR3 is TGTGCCAGCAGCTTAGCCCGAACCGGACAGGGCCGACCCTACGAGCAGTACTTC. Translated: CASSLARTGQGRPYEQYF.

V gene TRBV5-4 combines with J gene TRBJ2-1, with TRBD1 matching 10 bases. With V trimmed by 4 bases and J by 4 bases, 5 bases remained unmatched. The CDR3 spans 15 residues. Per the germline V gene, CDR1 is SGHNT and CDR2 is YYREEE (reference sequence). This CDR3 reads CASSPGTGVYNEQFF. The CDR3 region has the DNA TGTGCCAGCAGCCCCGGGACAGGGGTTTACAATGAGCAGTTCTTC.

J is TRBJ1-1 and V is TRBV19, with 8 positions matching TRBD1. V gave up 5 bases and J gave up 5 bases; unmatched junction bases: 7. Germline V lookup: CDR1 LNHDA, CDR2 SQIVND (reference sequence). CDR3 length: 14 amino acids. The CDR3 coding sequence is TGTGCCAGTAGTCGCGACAGGGGCGGGACTGAAGCTTTCTTT. This gives the protein CASSRDRGGTEAFF.